This TCR beta chain was documented in a study of beta chain features in type 1 diabetes. Study at large: There were some 100,000,000 sorted cells examined across all samples. Overall study results and limits: Insertions were fewer and deletions more numerous at VDJ junctions in type 1 diabetes patients.

V was pared by 6 bases and J by 5 bases, with 11 bases between. The CDR3 sequence is 12 residues long. CDR1 MGHRA and CDR2 YSYEKL come from the germline V gene. Expressed TCRB transcripts were sequenced after all isolated RNA was converted to cDNA. The assay was immunoSEQ multiplex PCR, and TCRdb's table has in-frame clones only and misses some. The table records some 400,000 clones, approximately 16% of them present only once. A note on this clone: Its cognate antigen is unknown.

The chain is built from TRBV4-1 and TRBJ2-7, with D possibly matching TRBD1 (5 bases). Sequenced input: naive CD4+ T cells from blood. This TCR was sampled from a woman aged 18-29 years in good health. Here the CDR3 reads CASSFPGNEQYF. The CDR3 DNA reads TGCGCCAGCAGTTTTCCAGGGAACGAGCAGTACTTC.